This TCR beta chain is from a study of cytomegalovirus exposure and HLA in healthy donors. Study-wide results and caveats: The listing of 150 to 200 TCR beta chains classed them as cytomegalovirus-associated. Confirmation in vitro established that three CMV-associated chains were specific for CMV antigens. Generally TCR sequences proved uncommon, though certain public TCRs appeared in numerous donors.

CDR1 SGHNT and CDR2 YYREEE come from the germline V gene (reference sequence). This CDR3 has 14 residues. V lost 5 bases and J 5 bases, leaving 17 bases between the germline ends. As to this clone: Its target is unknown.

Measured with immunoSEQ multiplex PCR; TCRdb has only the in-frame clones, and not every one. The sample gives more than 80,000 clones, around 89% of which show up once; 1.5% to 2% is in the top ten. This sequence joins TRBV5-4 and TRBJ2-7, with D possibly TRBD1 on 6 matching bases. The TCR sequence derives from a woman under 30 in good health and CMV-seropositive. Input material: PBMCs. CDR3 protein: CASSRPDGTNEQYV. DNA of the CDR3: TGTGCCAGCAGTCGTCCAGACGGGACAAACGAGCAGTACGTC.